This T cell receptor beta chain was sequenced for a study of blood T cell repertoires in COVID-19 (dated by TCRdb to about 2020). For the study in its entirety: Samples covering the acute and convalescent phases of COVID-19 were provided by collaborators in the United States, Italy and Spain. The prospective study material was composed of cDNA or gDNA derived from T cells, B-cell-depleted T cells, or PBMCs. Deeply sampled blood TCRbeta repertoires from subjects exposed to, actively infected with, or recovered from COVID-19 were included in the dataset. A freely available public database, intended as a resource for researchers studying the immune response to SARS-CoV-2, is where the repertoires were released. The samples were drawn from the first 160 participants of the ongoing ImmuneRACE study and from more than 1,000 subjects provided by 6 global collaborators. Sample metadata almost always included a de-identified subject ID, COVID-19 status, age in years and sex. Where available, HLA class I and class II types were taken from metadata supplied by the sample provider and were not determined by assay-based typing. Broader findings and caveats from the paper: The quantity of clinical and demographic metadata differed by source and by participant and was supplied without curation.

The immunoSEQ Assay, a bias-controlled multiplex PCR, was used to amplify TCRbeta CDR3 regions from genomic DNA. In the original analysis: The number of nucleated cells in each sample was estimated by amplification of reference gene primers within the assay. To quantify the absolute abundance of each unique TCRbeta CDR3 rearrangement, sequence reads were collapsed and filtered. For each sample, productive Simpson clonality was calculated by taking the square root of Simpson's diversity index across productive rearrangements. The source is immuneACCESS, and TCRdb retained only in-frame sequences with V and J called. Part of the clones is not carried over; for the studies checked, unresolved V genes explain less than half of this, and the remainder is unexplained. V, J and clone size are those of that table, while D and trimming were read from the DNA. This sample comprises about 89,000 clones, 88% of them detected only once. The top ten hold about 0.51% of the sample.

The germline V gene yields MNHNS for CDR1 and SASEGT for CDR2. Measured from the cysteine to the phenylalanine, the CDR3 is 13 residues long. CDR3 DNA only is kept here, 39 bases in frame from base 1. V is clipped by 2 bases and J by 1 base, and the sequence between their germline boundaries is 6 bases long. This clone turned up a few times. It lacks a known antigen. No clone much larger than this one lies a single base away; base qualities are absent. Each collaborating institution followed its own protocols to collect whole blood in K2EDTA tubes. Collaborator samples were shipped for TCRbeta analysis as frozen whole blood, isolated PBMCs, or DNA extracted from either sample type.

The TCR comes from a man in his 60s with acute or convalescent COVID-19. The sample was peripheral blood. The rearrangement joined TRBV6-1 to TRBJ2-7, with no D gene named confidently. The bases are TGTGCCAGCAGTGAACACTTTTCCTACGAGCAGTACTTC. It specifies CASSEHFSYEQYF.